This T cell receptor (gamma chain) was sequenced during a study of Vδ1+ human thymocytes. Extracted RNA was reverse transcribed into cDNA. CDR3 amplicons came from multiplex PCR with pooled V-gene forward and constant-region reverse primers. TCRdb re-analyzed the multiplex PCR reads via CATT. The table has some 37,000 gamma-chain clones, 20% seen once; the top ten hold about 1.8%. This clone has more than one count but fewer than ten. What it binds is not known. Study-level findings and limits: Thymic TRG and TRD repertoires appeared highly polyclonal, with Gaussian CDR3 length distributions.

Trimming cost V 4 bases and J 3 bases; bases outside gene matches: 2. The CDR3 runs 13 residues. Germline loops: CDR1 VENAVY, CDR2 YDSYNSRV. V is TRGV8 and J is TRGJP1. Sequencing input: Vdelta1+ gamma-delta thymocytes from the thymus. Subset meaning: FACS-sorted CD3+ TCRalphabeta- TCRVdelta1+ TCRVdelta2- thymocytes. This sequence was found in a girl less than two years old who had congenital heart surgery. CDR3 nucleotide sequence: TGTGCCACCTGGGAGGCCACTGGTTGGTTCAAGATATTT. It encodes CATWEATGWFKIF.